The rows below give T cell receptor beta chains drawn from one sample of a study of blood T cells in healthy people across ages. Each CDR3 protein is one row after TCRdb ran MiXCR on the 5' RACE reads. The sample has around 800,000 distinct CDR3 sequences; 62% are singletons. Source material: blood. The receptors stem from a young man in good health. CDR3s leave out the opening cysteine and the closing phenylalanine or tryptophan.

j_call: TRBJ1-1
v_call: TRBV27
cdr3_aa: ASSFSPGQVSEAF

j_call: TRBJ1-5
v_call: TRBV12-3/TRBV12-4
cdr3_aa: ASSLVGSYNQPQH

j_call: TRBJ1-2
v_call: TRBV13
cdr3_aa: ASSLSGWGHGQNYGYT

j_call: TRBJ1-1
v_call: TRBV7-6
cdr3_aa: ASSFGQGTTEAF

j_call: TRBJ2-7
v_call: TRBV20-1
cdr3_aa: SAPDGYEQY

j_call: TRBJ1-1
v_call: TRBV18
cdr3_aa: ASSSGDRGETEAF

j_call: TRBJ2-5
v_call: TRBV5-1
cdr3_aa: ASSLGTIETQY

j_call: TRBJ2-3
v_call: TRBV29-1
cdr3_aa: SVVPGTRSTDTQY

j_call: TRBJ2-5
v_call: TRBV27
cdr3_aa: ASSLRAGGLETQY

j_call: TRBJ2-6
v_call: TRBV7-3
cdr3_aa: ASSLRSEGRSTLSGANVLT

j_call: TRBJ1-2
v_call: TRBV12-3/TRBV12-4
cdr3_aa: ASSFQGEYGYT

j_call: TRBJ2-3
v_call: TRBV5-1
cdr3_aa: ASSDQVTDTQY

j_call: TRBJ1-5
v_call: TRBV28
cdr3_aa: ASSPFEEGNQPQH

j_call: TRBJ2-1
v_call: TRBV20-1
cdr3_aa: SARTSRANEQF

j_call: TRBJ1-5
v_call: TRBV9
cdr3_aa: ASSAGGGMSNQPQH

j_call: TRBJ2-7
v_call: TRBV6-1
cdr3_aa: ASYPGTGNNEQY

j_call: TRBJ1-2
v_call: TRBV28
cdr3_aa: ASSDIYGYT

j_call: TRBJ2-1
v_call: TRBV7-9
cdr3_aa: ASRGRTSGGADGQF

j_call: TRBJ2-7
v_call: TRBV7-3
cdr3_aa: ASSLSAGPTYEQY

j_call: TRBJ2-1
v_call: TRBV12-3/TRBV12-4
cdr3_aa: ASTRQGSVHEQF

j_call: TRBJ2-4
v_call: TRBV7-9
cdr3_aa: ASSNSGGAYIQY

j_call: TRBJ2-5
v_call: TRBV15
cdr3_aa: AASRVPSGVETQY

j_call: TRBJ2-3
v_call: TRBV9
cdr3_aa: ASSAPRRDLSRTSTDTQY

j_call: TRBJ1-1
v_call: TRBV4-2
cdr3_aa: ASSQESRSDEAF

j_call: TRBJ2-3
v_call: TRBV20-1
cdr3_aa: SAVGEGVGPDTQY

j_call: NA
v_call: TRBV7-2
cdr3_aa: ASSRPPLLAGARETQY

j_call: TRBJ1-2
v_call: TRBV20-1
cdr3_aa: SAGGGLDGYT

j_call: TRBJ2-7
v_call: TRBV28
cdr3_aa: ASVVDGATLAYEQY

j_call: TRBJ2-5
v_call: TRBV6-2/TRBV6-3
cdr3_aa: ASSKGIDTQETQY

j_call: NA
v_call: TRBV4-2
cdr3_aa: ASSQDPGQPYEQY

j_call: TRBJ2-7
v_call: TRBV6-2/TRBV6-3
cdr3_aa: ASSQGGSPYYEQY

j_call: TRBJ2-1
v_call: TRBV29-1
cdr3_aa: SVESLKRGGNEQF

j_call: TRBJ2-7
v_call: TRBV6-2/TRBV6-3
cdr3_aa: ASRAGFSEQY

j_call: TRBJ2-3
v_call: TRBV9
cdr3_aa: ASQAGSTDTQY

j_call: TRBJ2-5
v_call: TRBV20-1
cdr3_aa: SARTGGQETQY

j_call: TRBJ2-3
v_call: TRBV29-1
cdr3_aa: SVGINQGDTQY

j_call: TRBJ1-6
v_call: TRBV7-2
cdr3_aa: ASSPPRDRGFNSPLH

j_call: NA
v_call: TRBV15
cdr3_aa: ATSREGTGFSQTQY

j_call: TRBJ2-6
v_call: TRBV6-6
cdr3_aa: ASSANVLT

j_call: TRBJ2-5
v_call: TRBV27
cdr3_aa: ASRGTEETQY

j_call: TRBJ2-7
v_call: TRBV5-5
cdr3_aa: ASSVETSYEQY

j_call: NA
v_call: TRBV28
cdr3_aa: ASSLDLPPTQY

j_call: TRBJ2-6
v_call: TRBV9
cdr3_aa: ASSVDGVGANVLT